This entry lists 5 T cell receptor beta chains sequenced from one sample in a study of blood T cells in healthy people across ages. PCR was performed a second time for roughly 7 to 11 cycles using a sample-barcoded 5' primer and a J-beta primer mix. Via MiXCR, TCRdb re-called the 5' RACE reads, giving one row per CDR3 protein. The sample lists more than 550,000 distinct CDR3 sequences, about 24% occurring once. The specimen sequenced was blood. Every receptor here comes from a man in his 70s in good health.

In this sample, this clonotype turned up a few times. The chain uses TRBV7-2 and TRBJ2-7; the match to TRBD2 covers 11 bases. Germline V gives CDR1 SGHTA, CDR2 FQGNSA. The length of the CDR3 is 18 residues. V lost 1 base and J lost 0; bases outside the gene matches: 8. The CDR3 region has the DNA TGTGCCAGCAGCTTAGTGGGTCTAGCGGGGGGCAGCTCCTACGAGCAGTACTTC. It encodes CASSLVGLAGGSSYEQYF.

This clonotype was picked up one time. The chain carries TRBV7-9 and TRBJ2-7; no definite D call. CDR3 length equals 16 residues. Trimming shortened V by 3 bases and J by 1 base, and 16 bases separated the two germline ends. The germline gives CDR1 SEHNR, CDR2 FQNEAQ (reference sequence). CDR3 bases: TGTGCCAGCAGCTTCTCCGGCCCCGATGTTTCCTACGAGCAGTACTTC. Amino acid sequence: CASSFSGPDVSYEQYF.

The rearrangement links TRBV9 to TRBJ2-6, with D possibly being TRBD2 (5 bases). CDR1 is SGDLS and CDR2 is YYNGEE in the germline V gene. This CDR3 spans 17 amino acids. The V gene lost 7 bases and the J gene lost 0 bases, with 17 bases spanning the gap. The CDR3, as DNA: TGTGCCAGCGGGGTCGATAGGAGGAGCTCTGGGGCCAACGTCCTGACTTTC. Its protein product is CASGVDRRSSGANVLTF. Combining the CDR3 with reference TRBV9 and TRBJ2-6 gives the whole variable domain DSGVTQTPKHLITATGQRVTLRCSPRSGDLSVYWYQQSLDQGLQFLIQYYNGEERAKGNILERFSAQQFPDLHSELNLSSLELGDSALYFCASGVDRRSSGANVLTFGAGSRLTVL.

The chain has TRBV7-9 and TRBJ2-3; 9 bases line up with TRBD1. Germline V gene data show CDR1 as SEHNR and CDR2 as FQNEAQ (reference sequence). This CDR3 is 17 amino acids long. V was pared by 5 bases and J by 2 bases, with 11 bases of the junction left unmatched. The chain's CDR3 is CASSPLRQGVFTDTQYF. The CDR3, as DNA: TGTGCCAGCAGCCCTCTCCGACAGGGGGTCTTCACAGATACGCAGTATTTT.

This clonotype was detected a few times. V usage is TRBV7-7 and J usage is TRBJ2-5; D is unclear. The DNA end is more similar to TRBJ2-7, so the J call may be wrong. Germline V gives CDR1 SSHAT, CDR2 FNYEAQ (reference sequence). This CDR3 comprises 15 residues. The CDR3 DNA sequence: TGTGCCAGCAGCTTAGGGCCAGCAGTTACCTACGAGCAGTACTTC. This encodes CASSLGPAVTYEQYF.